This is a list of T cell receptor beta chains from one sample in a study of T cells in localized non-small cell lung cancer. The repertoire was sequenced with immunoSEQ multiplex PCR; TCRdb's copy has only in-frame clones and lacks some. This sample has fewer than 12,000 clones; roughly half occur once, and the top ten carry more than 4%. Sequenced material: lymph node tissue, taken before any cancer treatment. The receptors shown here come from a woman aged 35 to 75 with stage II squamous cell lung carcinoma. CDR3s include the opening cysteine and the closing phenylalanine or tryptophan. Each record gives: J gene, V gene, D gene, clone size, CDR3 protein, CDR3 DNA. A D gene is named only where the DNA matches it firmly. Size tells how often a clone was seen (once, few, many) or the class of an expanded clone, and some rows leave it out.

TRBJ1-3	TRBV19	TRBD1	-	CASSTSGTGVAGNTIYF	TGTGCCAGTAGTACCTCCGGGACAGGGGTGGCTGGAAACACCATATATTTT
TRBJ2-7	TRBV9	-	-	CASSFKAYEQYF	TGTGCCAGCAGTTTCAAAGCCTACGAGCAGTACTTC
TRBJ1-1	TRBV18	-	-	CASSPPQGYTEAFF	TGTGCCAGCTCACCACCCCAAGGCTACACTGAAGCTTTCTTT
TRBJ2-6	TRBV11-3	-	-	CASSLGQSSGANVLTF	TGTGCCAGCAGCTTAGGACAGAGCTCTGGGGCCAACGTCCTGACTTTC
TRBJ1-1	TRBV6-8	-	-	CASSYSTLGGTRTF	TGTGCCAGCAGTTACTCGACCCTGGGGGGAACCAGGACCTTT
TRBJ2-3	TRBV19	-	-	CASSIMWGDTQYF	TGTGCCAGTAGTATAATGTGGGGGGATACGCAGTATTTT
TRBJ1-4	TRBV18	-	-	CASSLLQGATNEKLFF	TGTGCCAGCTCACTACTACAGGGTGCAACTAATGAAAAACTGTTTTTT
TRBJ1-1	TRBV4-1	-	few	CASSHSGLGTEAFF	TGCGCCAGCAGCCATAGTGGGTTGGGCACTGAAGCTTTCTTT
TRBJ1-4	TRBV30	-	-	CAWSRSEKLFF	TGTGCCTGGAGTAGGTCTGAAAAACTGTTTTTT
TRBJ1-5	TRBV6-8	-	few	CASSYSIAGRPQHF	TGTGCCAGCAGTTACTCGATTGCGGGGCGGCCCCAGCATTTT
TRBJ2-5	TRBV6-8	-	few	CASSYRGAETQYF	TGTGCCAGCAGTTATAGGGGGGCAGAGACCCAGTACTTC
TRBJ1-5	TRBV19	-	-	CASSIVRSLADQPQHF	TGTGCCAGTAGTATAGTACGGTCCTTAGCGGATCAGCCCCAGCATTTT
TRBJ1-5	TRBV11-3	-	-	CASSPLSRSNQPQHF	TGTGCCAGCAGCCCCCTTTCGAGAAGCAATCAGCCCCAGCATTTT
TRBJ2-7	TRBV2	-	-	CASRGPRSYEQYF	TGTGCCAGCAGAGGACCTAGATCCTACGAGCAGTACTTC
TRBJ1-2	TRBV30	TRBD1	-	CAWSTPRTGFYTF	TGTGCCTGGAGTACCCCTCGGACAGGCTTCTACACCTTC
TRBJ1-3	TRBV7-1	-	-	CASSLGSGDGNTIYF	TGTGCCAGCAGCTTGGGTTCAGGGGACGGAAACACCATATATTTT
TRBJ2-1	TRBV11-3	TRBD2	few	CASGGSGSPYNEQFF	TGTGCCAGCGGCGGAAGCGGGAGTCCCTACAATGAGCAGTTCTTC
TRBJ2-6	TRBV5-1	-	-	CASSPRVSGANVLTF	TGCGCCAGCAGCCCCAGGGTTTCTGGGGCCAACGTCCTGACTTTC
TRBJ2-1	TRBV29-1	TRBD1	-	CSVATGAYNEQFF	TGCAGCGTTGCTACAGGGGCTTACAATGAGCAGTTCTTC
TRBJ1-5	TRBV18	-	-	CASSSPRGLNQPQHF	TGTGCCAGCTCATCCCCGCGGGGCCTCAATCAGCCCCAGCATTTT
TRBJ1-5	TRBV19	-	-	CASSLIGNQPQHF	TGTGCCAGTAGCCTGATCGGCAATCAGCCCCAGCATTTT
TRBJ2-5	TRBV19	-	-	CASSIGSGARRETQYF	TGTGCCAGTAGTATAGGTTCAGGGGCGAGGAGGGAGACCCAGTACTTC
TRBJ2-1	TRBV28	-	-	CASSLRGSDNEQFF	TGTGCCAGCAGTTTGAGGGGGTCTGACAATGAGCAGTTCTTC
TRBJ1-2	TRBV11-3	TRBD1	few	CASSPGQLNYGYTF	TGTGCCAGCAGCCCGGGACAGCTTAACTATGGCTACACCTTC
TRBJ2-7	TRBV10-2	TRBD2	-	CASSPGGAYEQYF	TGCGCCAGCAGTCCGGGAGGGGCCTACGAGCAGTACTTC
TRBJ2-2	TRBV6-8	-	few	CASSPDTGELFF	TGTGCCAGCAGCCCCGATACCGGGGAGCTGTTTTTT
TRBJ1-2	TRBV10-3	-	few	CAISETRDTYGYTF	TGTGCCATCAGTGAGACCCGGGACACCTATGGCTACACCTTC
TRBJ2-7	TRBV30	-	-	CAWSSGSSIEQYF	TGTGCCTGGAGTTCAGGGTCGTCCATCGAGCAGTACTTC
TRBJ2-2	TRBV7-6	-	few	CASSNDRTNTGELFF	TGTGCCAGCAGCAACGACAGGACTAACACCGGGGAGCTGTTTTTT
TRBJ2-7	TRBV11-3	-	-	CASSLGGAGYEQYF	TGTGCCAGCAGCTTGGGGGGGGCCGGCTACGAGCAGTACTTC
TRBJ2-7	TRBV4-1	TRBD2	-	CASSQNGASGYKQYF	TGCGCCAGCAGCCAAAATGGGGCTAGCGGCTACAAGCAGTACTTC
TRBJ2-7	TRBV30	TRBD1	-	CAWRLAGTGYEQYF	TGTGCCTGGAGGCTCGCCGGGACAGGGTACGAGCAGTACTTC
TRBJ2-3	TRBV19	TRBD1	-	CASRGTGVVDTQYF	TGTGCCAGTAGGGGGACAGGGGTGGTGGATACGCAGTATTTT
TRBJ1-2	TRBV6-7	-	few	CASSYSGSTYGYTF	TGTGCCAGCAGTTACTCGGGGTCTACGTATGGCTACACCTTC
TRBJ1-5	TRBV19	-	-	CASSNGVNQPQHF	TGTGCCAGTAGTAACGGGGTCAATCAGCCCCAGCATTTT
TRBJ1-1	TRBV14	TRBD1	-	CASSQVTGMSWDTETFF	TGTGCCAGCAGCCAAGTGACAGGGATGTCGTGGGACACTGAAACTTTCTTT
TRBJ1-5	TRBV6-8	-	few	CASSYMTAGTGKNQPQHF	TGTGCCAGCAGTTACATGACAGCGGGGACCGGAAAGAATCAGCCCCAGCATTTT
TRBJ2-7	TRBV15	-	-	CATSRGFGGIDEQYF	TGTGCCACCAGCAGGGGGTTCGGGGGCATCGACGAGCAGTACTTC
TRBJ2-5	TRBV11-3	-	few	CASSPPRETQETQYF	TGTGCCAGCAGCCCCCCACGCGAAACACAAGAGACCCAGTACTTC
TRBJ2-1	TRBV29-1	TRBD2	-	CSVAPGLAGVCEQFF	TGCAGCGTCGCTCCGGGACTAGCGGGAGTCTGTGAGCAGTTCTTC
TRBJ2-7	TRBV4-3	TRBD2	few	CASSLIAGGYEQYF	TGCGCCAGCAGCCTTATCGCGGGGGGCTACGAGCAGTACTTC
TRBJ1-1	TRBV6-8	TRBD1	few	CASSFGRGVVRAFF	TGTGCCAGCAGTTTTGGCAGGGGGGTTGTTAGAGCTTTCTTT
TRBJ1-1	TRBV28	-	-	CASSLDTGRPLTFF	TGTGCCAGCAGTCTCGACACAGGGCGCCCCTTGACTTTCTTT
TRBJ1-1	TRBV29-1	-	-	CSVEGQMNTEAFF	TGCAGCGTTGAAGGGCAGATGAACACTGAAGCTTTCTTT
TRBJ1-2	TRBV6-8	-	-	CASSYSGTRDGYTF	TGTGCCAGCAGTTATTCGGGGACGAGAGATGGCTACACCTTC
TRBJ2-1	TRBV6-8	TRBD2	-	CASLAGTRGNEQFF	TGTGCCAGCCTAGCCGGGACTAGGGGCAATGAGCAGTTCTTC
TRBJ2-7	TRBV11-3	TRBD2	few	CASSQVLGRGGEQYF	TGTGCCAGCAGCCAAGTACTCGGGAGGGGGGGCGAGCAGTACTTC
TRBJ1-1	TRBV19	-	few	CASSTLGQPEAFF	TGTGCCAGTAGTACCCTCGGACAGCCGGAAGCTTTCTTT
TRBJ2-7	TRBV28	-	-	CASRTKGGILNEQYF	TGTGCCAGCAGAACTAAAGGGGGGATCCTTAACGAGCAGTACTTC
TRBJ2-3	TRBV19	-	-	CASSTPGGSGTDTQYF	TGTGCCAGTAGTACCCCCGGAGGCAGCGGCACAGATACGCAGTATTTT
TRBJ1-6	TRBV11-3	TRBD1	-	CASSLTSGTGGSPLHF	TGTGCCAGCAGCTTGACGTCCGGGACAGGGGGTTCACCCCTCCACTTT
TRBJ1-1	TRBV28	TRBD1	once	CASSLCRDSFMNTEAFF	TGTGCCAGCAGTTTATGTCGGGACAGTTTCATGAACACTGAAGCTTTCTTT
TRBJ1-1	TRBV28	-	few	CASSLNLGTEAFF	TGTGCCAGCAGTTTGAATTTGGGCACTGAAGCTTTCTTT
TRBJ2-5	TRBV14	TRBD2	-	CASSYRPMLAGGVETQYF	TGTGCCAGCAGCTACCGCCCTATGTTAGCGGGAGGGGTAGAGACCCAGTACTTC
TRBJ2-2	TRBV19	-	-	CASSPRGPTGELFF	TGTGCCAGTTCCCCGAGGGGTCCCACCGGGGAGCTGTTTTTT
TRBJ1-1	TRBV9	-	few	CASSERGPPASFLF	TGTGCCAGCAGTGAAAGGGGTCCCCCTGCCTCGTTTCTCTTT